What follows are 28 T cell receptor beta chains derived from one specimen sequenced in a study of cytomegalovirus exposure and HLA in healthy donors. Profiled with immunoSEQ multiplex PCR; TCRdb holds only in-frame clones, not every one. The table has 150,000 to 250,000 clones, about 81% seen once. Input material: PBMCs. These receptors came from a woman in her 30s in good health and CMV-seronegative.

The sample holds one count of this clone. This sequence joins TRBV7-9 and TRBJ2-3; D is undetermined. V was cut by 4 bases and J by 3 bases, with 2 bases left in between. This CDR3 is built from 11 residues. Germline CDR1 and CDR2: SEHNR and FQNEAQ (reference sequence). CDR3 sequence reads: CASSSTDTQYF. CDR3 sequence (DNA): TGTGCCAGCAGCTCTACAGATACGCAGTATTTT.

V and J are TRBV6-5 and TRBJ2-4; tentatively, D is TRBD1 (6 bases). V lost 8 bases and J lost 0, with 11 bases in between. Per germline, CDR1 MNHEY and CDR2 SVGAGI. The CDR3 covers 14 residues. The CDR3 nucleotides are TGTGCCAGCCGACAGGATCTAGCCAAAAACATTCAGTACTTC. Protein: CASRQDLAKNIQYF.

The rearrangement links TRBV2 to TRBJ2-4; TRBD2 matches at 13 bases. Germline-derived CDR1 and CDR2 are SNHLY and FYNNEI. The CDR3 totals 18 residues. Germline trimming cut 4 bases from V and 0 bases from J; bases unmatched to any gene: 6. The CDR3 DNA reads TGTGCCAGCAGTGCGACTAGCGGGAGGCTGCGAGCCAAAAACATTCAGTACTTC. This translates into CASSATSGRLRAKNIQYF.

The chain combines TRBV7-3 with TRBJ2-3; the D gene is possibly TRBD1 (5 bases). The V and J ends lost 1 base and 0 bases respectively, with 8 bases between them. The CDR3 runs 15 residues. In germline, CDR1 is SGHTA, CDR2 FQGTGA. This CDR3 reads CASSLIGASTDTQYF. The CDR3 DNA sequence: TGTGCCAGCAGCTTAATTGGGGCTAGCACAGATACGCAGTATTTT.

This rearrangement joins TRBV4-2 to TRBJ1-6; 7 bases match TRBD1. The CDR3 runs 16 residues. J lost 5 bases, V lost 1 base, and 5 bases had no gene match. Germline V gives CDR1 LGHNA, CDR2 YNFKEQ. CDR3 amino acids: CASSQGVGTDNSPLHF. Here the CDR3 DNA reads TGTGCCAGCAGCCAAGGGGTTGGGACAGATAATTCACCCCTCCACTTT.

V is TRBV18 and J is TRBJ1-2; 11 bases align to TRBD1. CDR1 and CDR2 from the germline V gene are KGHSH and LQKENI. CDR3 length: 13 amino acids. Trimming took 3 bases from V and 7 from J; bases not matched to a gene: 1. CDR3: CASSPGTGGGYTF. The DNA of the CDR3 is TGTGCCAGCTCACCCGGGACAGGGGGTGGCTACACCTTC.

This clone was detected once. The chain is built from TRBV7-6 and TRBJ2-7, with 9 bases that match TRBD2. After removal of 3 bases from V and 5 bases from J, the junction contained 5 bases not matched to a gene. Germline CDR1 is SGHVS and CDR2 is FNYEAQ. The length of the CDR3 is 14 residues. The CDR3 nucleotides are TGTGCCAGCAGCTTTAGCGGGAGAGTCGACGAGCAGTACTTC. Translating gives CASSFSGRVDEQYF.

V and J are TRBV5-1 and TRBJ2-1; 7 positions agree with TRBD2. CDR1 is SGHRS, CDR2 YFSETQ, per germline. V gave up 4 bases and J gave up 7 bases; unmatched junction bases: 8. The CDR3 contains 14 residues. The CDR3: CASSGFGGSNEQFF. CDR3 coding DNA: TGCGCCAGCAGCGGGTTCGGCGGGAGTAATGAGCAGTTCTTC.

A word on this clone: At one end, the junction sequence differs from germline, possibly due to a read error. The chain has TRBV10-3 and TRBJ1-1; no firm D call. Germline V gives CDR1 ENHRY, CDR2 SYGVKD. The CDR3 runs to 11 residues. CDR3 region: CAIRLNSEAFF. In DNA, the CDR3 is TGTGCCATCAGGCTCAACAGTGAAGCTTTCTTT.

J is TRBJ1-5 and V is TRBV7-9, with D perhaps matching TRBD1 (5 bases). The CDR3 has 16 amino acids. V was clipped by 1 base and J by 6 bases, with 16 bases between them. The V gene's germline CDR1 is SEHNR and CDR2 FQNEAQ (reference sequence). CDR3 nucleotides: TGTGCCAGCAGCTTAGTAGGAGGGGCGAGGGGTCAGCCCCAGCATTTT. As protein: CASSLVGGARGQPQHF.

The chain carries TRBV27 and TRBJ2-5; 9 bases agree with TRBD1. The CDR3 totals 13 residues. V lost 6 bases and J lost 5; bases outside the gene matches: 4. The germline V gene has CDR1 MNHEY and CDR2 SMNVEV (reference sequence). The CDR3 nucleotides read TGTGCCAGCAGACGACAGGGGGAGGAGACCCAGTACTTC. Residues: CASRRQGEETQYF.

This clone was seen only a few times. The V and J genes are TRBV5-1 and TRBJ1-2; possibly TRBD1 for D (5 bases). In germline, CDR1 is SGHRS, CDR2 YFSETQ. The CDR3 extends over 13 amino acids. The V end lost 5 bases, the J end lost 0 bases, and 8 bases lay between the germline ends. DNA for the CDR3: TGCGCCAGCAGGGACACATCTAACTATGGCTACACCTTC. Translated: CASRDTSNYGYTF.

The chain uses TRBV7-9 and TRBJ2-3; D possibly corresponds to TRBD2 (6 bases). This CDR3 contains 17 residues. Trimming removed 1 base from V and 6 bases from J, with 20 bases in between. Germline V gene lookup returns CDR1 SEHNR and CDR2 FQNEAQ (reference sequence). DNA of the CDR3: TGTGCCAGCAGCTTAGTCTCTTTGCGGGTGGCGGGGGATACGCAGTATTTT. Amino acids: CASSLVSLRVAGDTQYF.

The rearrangement joins TRBV6-1 to TRBJ1-2, with 11 bases that match TRBD1. The CDR3 length is 14 residues. J was trimmed by 4 bases and V by 4 bases; bases with no gene match: 2. Germline CDR1 is MNHNS and CDR2 is SASEGT. The CDR3 reads CASSGTGGSYGYTF. CDR3 coding DNA: TGTGCCAGCAGTGGGACAGGGGGCAGCTATGGCTACACCTTC.

This clone was seen a few times. The rearrangement joins TRBV6-5 to TRBJ2-7, with 8 bases aligning to TRBD2. Germline lookup yields CDR1 MNHEY and CDR2 SVGAGI. The ends lost 7 bases at V and 1 base at J; junction bases unmatched: 9. The CDR3 runs to 15 residues. The CDR3 loop reads CASTGASGGSYEQYF. CDR3 coding DNA: TGTGCCAGCACAGGAGCCAGCGGGGGATCCTACGAGCAGTACTTC.

This chain uses TRBV7-9 with TRBJ2-5; the match to TRBD1 covers 7 bases. CDR3 length: 14 residues. CDR1 SEHNR and CDR2 FQNEAQ come from the germline V gene (reference sequence). Germline trimming cut 0 bases from V and 5 bases from J; bases unmatched to any gene: 3. The CDR3 loop reads CASSLAGGLETQYF. CDR3 nucleotides: TGTGCCAGCAGCTTAGCAGGGGGCTTGGAGACCCAGTACTTC.

The chain joins TRBV15 to TRBJ1-6; D gene unclear. CDR3 length: 13 amino acids. V was trimmed by 0 bases and J by 9 bases, leaving 6 bases between them. Per the germline V gene, CDR1 is LNHNV and CDR2 is YYDKDF (reference sequence). For the CDR3, the DNA is TGTGCCACCAGCAGAGAAGAGTTTTCACCCCTCCACTTT. Protein: CATSREEFSPLHF.

This chain links TRBV19 with TRBJ1-2; weak D call: TRBD1 (5 bases). CDR3 size: 13 residues. The germline V gene has CDR1 LNHDA and CDR2 SQIVND (reference sequence). Between the trimmed V and J ends, which lost 2 bases and 4 bases, there was a span of 8 bases. The chain's CDR3 is CASSIRQRYGYTF. The DNA for the CDR3 is TGTGCCAGTAGTATAAGACAGCGCTATGGCTACACCTTC.

In this sample, this clone turned up a few times. The rearrangement joins TRBV10-1 to TRBJ1-1; the match to TRBD1 covers 7 bases. CDR3 size: 13 residues. The germline V gene has CDR1 WNHNN and CDR2 SYGVQD (reference sequence). The J segment lost 1 base and the V segment lost 8 bases, leaving 4 bases of the junction unmatched. The CDR3 is CASSTGKNTEAFF. DNA for the CDR3: TGCGCCAGCTCGACAGGGAAGAACACTGAAGCTTTCTTT.

The chain recombines TRBV19 with TRBJ2-1, with D possibly matching TRBD1 (6 bases). Germline CDR1 reads LNHDA; CDR2 reads SQIVND (reference sequence). Trimming cost V 6 bases and J 8 bases, with 17 bases left between them. The CDR3 is made up of 14 amino acids. This chain's CDR3 is CASSSWQGRDEQFF. The DNA for the CDR3 is TGTGCCAGTAGCTCCTGGCAGGGGCGCGATGAGCAGTTCTTC.

V gene TRBV29-1 combines with J gene TRBJ2-3; TRBD2 matches 7 bases. The CDR3 consists of 17 residues. CDR1 and CDR2 from the germline V gene are SQVTM and ANQGSEA. Trimming took 2 bases from V and 6 from J; bases not matched to a gene: 17. The CDR3 DNA reads TGCAGCGTTGAACCCCCAGGCCAACTAGCGATCGAGGATACGCAGTATTTT. This gives the protein CSVEPPGQLAIEDTQYF.

This clone was detected only a few times. The V and J genes are TRBV29-1 and TRBJ1-1, with a possible D match to TRBD1 (5 bases). CDR3 size: 13 residues. The ends were cut back, 7 bases at V and 3 bases at J, with 15 bases in the middle. In germline, CDR1 is SQVTM, CDR2 ANQGSEA. The CDR3 here is CSAASGQDTEAFF. DNA of the CDR3: TGCAGCGCCGCCTCAGGGCAGGACACTGAAGCTTTCTTT.

The J gene is TRBJ1-5, the V gene TRBV4-1, with 7 bases lining up with TRBD1. The CDR3 loop spans 16 amino acids. Losses at the gene ends were 2 bases for V and 6 bases for J; bases not matched to a gene: 10. Germline V gene lookup returns CDR1 MGHRA and CDR2 YSYEKL. The CDR3 sequence: CASSQTDRVHIQPQHF. Written as DNA, the CDR3 is TGCGCCAGCAGCCAAACCGACAGGGTCCATATTCAGCCCCAGCATTTT.

The V call is TRBV27, the J call TRBJ2-7, with 10 bases lining up with TRBD1. This CDR3 region has 16 residues. J gave up 3 bases and V 6 bases, and 11 bases lay outside the gene matches. Germline loops: CDR1 MNHEY, CDR2 SMNVEV (reference sequence). CDR3 loop: CASSFRPGTGVYEQYF. CDR3 bases: TGTGCCAGCAGCTTTCGCCCCGGGACAGGGGTCTACGAGCAGTACTTC.

The chain recombines TRBV7-2 with TRBJ1-5; D not certain. This CDR3 has 13 amino acids. The V end was cut by 2 bases, the J end by 8 bases, with 10 bases between. CDR1 and CDR2 (germline): SGHTA, FQGNSA. The CDR3 region is CASSLQRSEPQHF. As DNA, the CDR3 is TGTGCCAGCAGCTTACAGCGATCAGAGCCCCAGCATTTT.

The chain couples TRBV30 to TRBJ2-3; 10 bases are shared with TRBD1. Germline V gene sequence: CDR1 GTSNPN, CDR2 SVGIG (reference sequence). V lost 8 bases to trimming and J lost 1 base; unmatched junction nucleotides: 12. The CDR3 spans 16 residues. DNA for the CDR3: TGTGCCACCGGGACAGGGGATCGTTTAGGCACAGATACGCAGTATTTT. Translation gives CATGTGDRLGTDTQYF.

The V and J genes are TRBV27 and TRBJ2-1, with 14 bases lining up with TRBD2. Losses at the gene ends were 5 bases for V and 4 bases for J; bases not matched to a gene: 7. This CDR3 is built from 17 residues. CDR1 and CDR2 from the germline V gene are MNHEY and SMNVEV (reference sequence). The CDR3 region has the DNA TGTGCCAGCAGTCGTCCCGGGACTAGCGGGAGATACAATGAGCAGTTCTTC. It translates to CASSRPGTSGRYNEQFF.

The chain employs TRBV21-1 and TRBJ2-6; TRBD1, as called in the table, went unchecked against the DNA. TRBV21-1 is tagged as a pseudogene. The CDR3 covers 15 residues. CDR3 DNA sequence: TGTGCCAGTAAGGTAACAGGCTGTGGGGCCAACGTCCTGACTTTC. Translated: CASKVTGCGANVLTF.